The 26 T cell receptor beta chains presented below share a single source sample, sequenced in a study of blood T cell repertoires in COVID-19. Sequencing used immunoSEQ multiplex PCR; TCRdb keeps in-frame clones, though not all of them. The sample records approximately 350,000 clones, roughly 87% being singletons. Sequencing was done on a sample of PBMCs or T cells enriched from blood (not recorded which). Receptor source: a young woman who had recovered from COVID-19.

The chain links TRBV27 to TRBJ2-3; 8 positions agree with TRBD2. The length of the CDR3 is 16 residues. Germline assignment: CDR1 MNHEY and CDR2 SMNVEV (reference sequence). J gave up 4 bases and V 0 bases, and 6 bases lay outside the gene matches. This chain's CDR3 is CASSLSASGSPDTQYF. In DNA form, the CDR3 reads TGTGCCAGCAGTTTATCGGCTAGCGGGTCCCCAGATACGCAGTATTTT.

V is TRBV18 and J is TRBJ2-1, with D maybe TRBD2 (5 bases). The V gene's germline CDR1 is KGHSH and CDR2 LQKENI. The V end was cut by 0 bases, the J end by 1 base, with 10 bases between. This CDR3 is built from 16 residues. CDR3 sequence: CASSPPQVASYNEQFF. CDR3 nucleotides: TGTGCCAGCTCACCACCTCAGGTAGCGTCCTACAATGAGCAGTTCTTC.

The chain uses TRBV18 and TRBJ2-3; 8 bases agree with TRBD1. CDR1 is KGHSH, CDR2 LQKENI, per germline. The CDR3 runs to 17 residues. V dropped 3 bases and J dropped 0; count of bases not matched to a gene: 8. The chain's CDR3 is CASSPPGQGGSTDTQYF. CDR3 nucleotides: TGTGCCAGCTCACCCCCCGGACAGGGAGGTAGCACAGATACGCAGTATTTT.

V and J are TRBV15 and TRBJ2-2, with D tentatively TRBD2 (5 bases). Deletions cut 1 base from V and 6 bases from J, with 12 bases between. The germline gives CDR1 LNHNV, CDR2 YYDKDF (reference sequence). The CDR3 covers 15 residues. In DNA, the CDR3 is TGTGCCACCAGCAGAGTAGTACTAGATCCCGGGGAGCTGTTTTTT. Amino acids: CATSRVVLDPGELFF.

The chain is built from TRBV28 and TRBJ2-7, with 8 bases fitting TRBD1. In germline, CDR1 is MDHEN, CDR2 SYDVKM. Trimming cost V 5 bases and J 3 bases; bases outside gene matches: 6. This CDR3 contains 14 residues. CDR3 region: CASSPRGPVYEQYF. The CDR3, as DNA: TGTGCCAGCAGTCCCAGGGGGCCCGTCTACGAGCAGTACTTC.

The chain recombines TRBV23-1 with TRBJ2-1, with 10 bases that match TRBD1. TRBV23-1 is an open reading frame whose function is uncertain. CDR3 length: 16 residues. The V gene end was trimmed by 1 base and the J gene end by 6 bases; junction bases not matched to a gene: 6. The chain's CDR3 is CASSQWGTGVSNEQFF. CDR3 DNA sequence: TGCGCCAGCAGTCAATGGGGGACAGGGGTTAGCAATGAGCAGTTCTTC.

This sequence joins TRBV11-2 and TRBJ2-5, with 7 nucleotides matching TRBD1. The CDR3 loop spans 16 amino acids. Germline lookup yields CDR1 SGHAT and CDR2 FQNNGV. V shed 3 bases and J 2 bases; nucleotides not matched to a gene: 9. For the CDR3, the DNA is TGTGCCAGCAGCTTGGCTACAGGGGTCCGGCAAGAGACCCAGTACTTC. It specifies CASSLATGVRQETQYF. Based on the CDR3 plus reference TRBV11-2 and TRBJ2-5, the full variable domain is EAGVAQSPRYKIIEKRQSVAFWCNPISGHATLYWYQQILGQGPKLLIQFQNNGVVDDSQLPKDRFSAERLKGVDSTLKIQPAKLEDSAVYLCASSLATGVRQETQYFGPGTRLLVL.

There are a few counts of this clone. The V call is TRBV7-8, the J call TRBJ1-5; D gene unclear. V was pared by 3 bases and J by 1 base, with 13 bases between. The germline V gene has CDR1 SGHVS and CDR2 FQNEAQ. The CDR3 spans 16 residues. CDR3: CASSFSSRLSNQPQHF. For the CDR3, the DNA is TGTGCCAGCAGCTTTTCGTCGCGGCTCAGCAATCAGCCCCAGCATTTT.

The chain couples TRBV30 to TRBJ1-2; D ambiguous. Germline-derived CDR1 and CDR2 are GTSNPN and SVGIG (reference sequence). This CDR3 region has 15 residues. With 5 bases removed from V and 4 bases from J, the gap between germline ends came to 20 bases. The DNA for the CDR3 is TGTGCCTGGGACCAACAGAGGGAGCTAGGCTATGGCTACACCTTC. It translates to CAWDQQRELGYGYTF.

The rearrangement joins TRBV14 to TRBJ2-7; TRBD1 agrees at 10 bases. V lost 0 bases, J lost 7 bases, and 6 bases stayed unmatched. CDR1 SGHDN and CDR2 FVKESK come from the germline V gene. The CDR3 has 15 amino acids. The CDR3 region is CASSQDGTGVREQYF. The DNA of the CDR3 is TGTGCCAGCAGCCAAGATGGGACAGGGGTAAGGGAGCAGTACTTC.

V is TRBV27 and J is TRBJ1-1; TRBD1 matches at 9 bases. V shed 7 bases, J shed 4 bases, and the junction held 4 bases outside the gene matches. The CDR3 totals 13 residues. Germline values: CDR1 MNHEY, CDR2 SMNVEV (reference sequence). The CDR3 DNA is TGTGCCAGCACCGGGACAGGGCGCACTGAAGCTTTCTTT. Protein product: CASTGTGRTEAFF.

J is TRBJ1-5 and V is TRBV28; D is ambiguous. The CDR3 loop spans 14 amino acids. Germline V gene sequence: CDR1 MDHEN, CDR2 SYDVKM. Trimming removed 1 base at V and 7 bases at J, with 11 bases between. CDR3 nucleotide sequence: TGTGCCAGCAGTTTATTGATGGGGAGGCAGCCCCAGCATTTT. It yields the protein CASSLLMGRQPQHF. Supplemented by reference TRBV28 and TRBJ1-5, the full variable domain reads DVKVTQSSRYLVKRTGEKVFLECVQDMDHENMFWYRQDPGLGLRLIYFSYDVKMKEKGDIPEGYSVSREKKERFSLILESASTNQTSMYLCASSLLMGRQPQHFGDGTRLSIL.

The chain employs TRBV3-1 (or the pseudogene TRBV3-2) and TRBJ1-4; TRBD1 agrees at 9 bases. Germline assignment: CDR1 LGHDT and CDR2 YNNKEL (reference sequence). V dropped 4 bases and J dropped 5; count of bases not matched to a gene: 8. This CDR3 has 16 residues. DNA for the CDR3: TGTGCCAGCAGCCGGCCGGACAGGGGAAGAAATGAAAAACTGTTTTTT. Translation: CASSRPDRGRNEKLFF.

The rearrangement joins TRBV14 to TRBJ2-1, with TRBD2 matching 9 bases. Trimming removed 4 bases from V and 1 base from J; junction bases left unmatched: 11. The CDR3 spans 18 residues. Looked up from germline, CDR1 is SGHDN and CDR2 is FVKESK. The CDR3 nucleotides are TGTGCCAGCAGCCCGCACGAGAAAGCGGGAGGATCCTACAATGAGCAGTTCTTC. Translated, it gives CASSPHEKAGGSYNEQFF. Filled out from reference TRBV14 and TRBJ2-1, the complete variable domain reads EAGVTQFPSHSVIEKGQTVTLRCDPISGHDNLYWYRRVMGKEIKFLLHFVKESKQDESGMPNNRFLAERTGGTYSTLKVQPAELEDSGVYFCASSPHEKAGGSYNEQFFGPGTRLTVL.

The chain uses TRBV27 and TRBJ1-3, with D possibly being TRBD1 (6 bases). Trimming cost V 6 bases and J 0 bases, with 12 bases left between them. Per the germline V gene, CDR1 is MNHEY and CDR2 is SMNVEV (reference sequence). The CDR3 runs 15 residues. The CDR3 loop is CASRQGTFSGNTIYF. As DNA, the CDR3 is TGTGCCAGCAGACAGGGCACCTTCTCTGGAAACACCATATATTTT.

This clone was observed a single time. V and J are TRBV6-5 and TRBJ2-7; 11 bases agree with TRBD1. Germline CDR1 and CDR2: MNHEY and SVGAGI. This CDR3 has 15 amino acids. V was clipped by 7 bases and J by 3 bases; unmatched bases: 8. CDR3 loop: CASTWDRGAFYEQYF. The CDR3 DNA sequence: TGTGCCAGCACATGGGACAGGGGGGCCTTCTACGAGCAGTACTTC.

This clone turned up a few times. The chain uses TRBV4-1 and TRBJ2-6; D gene uncertain. CDR1 is MGHRA, CDR2 YSYEKL, per germline. Trimming took 5 bases from V and 0 from J, leaving 11 bases between them. CDR3 size: 16 residues. The CDR3 sequence: CASSWRAASGANVLTF. Written as DNA, the CDR3 is TGCGCCAGCAGCTGGCGTGCGGCCTCTGGGGCCAACGTCCTGACTTTC.

This clone has more than one count but fewer than ten. For the CDR3, the DNA is TGTGCTAGTGGTTTGGGGGGACAGTTTTATGGCTACACCTTC. Translating gives CASGLGGQFYGYTF. The J gene is TRBJ1-2, the V gene TRBV12-5, with 7 bases aligning to TRBD1. V was clipped by 1 base and J by 5 bases; unmatched bases: 4. Germline CDR1 reads LGHNT; CDR2 reads FRNRAP. The CDR3 runs to 14 residues.

The rearrangement joins TRBV5-1 to TRBJ2-2, with 12 nucleotides matching TRBD2. V shed 4 bases, J shed 7 bases, and the junction held 8 bases outside the gene matches. The CDR3 is 16 amino acids. Per germline, CDR1 SGHRS and CDR2 YFSETQ. In DNA, the CDR3 is TGCGCCAGCAGCCCCTCTAGCGGGAGGGCCTTCGGGGAGCTGTTTTTT. Its translation is CASSPSSGRAFGELFF.

This sequence joins TRBV7-2 and TRBJ2-2, with 12 bases that match TRBD2. V lost 0 bases to trimming and J lost 4 bases; unmatched junction nucleotides: 6. The CDR3 spans 18 residues. From germline, CDR1 is SGHTA and CDR2 FQGNSA. CDR3 coding DNA: TGTGCCAGCAGCTTAGCTCTAGCGGGAGGGCGTCGCACCGGGGAGCTGTTTTTT. Protein product: CASSLALAGGRRTGELFF.

This clone was seen once. The chain carries TRBV4-2 and TRBJ2-3, with a weak D call TRBD2 (6 bases). The germline CDR1 and CDR2 sequences are LGHNA and YNFKEQ. V was pared by 4 bases and J by 2 bases, with 16 bases between. The CDR3 spans 16 residues. CDR3: CASSLGTSAYTDTQYF. CDR3 sequence (DNA): TGTGCCAGCAGCCTCGGGACTTCCGCCTACACAGATACGCAGTATTTT.

Here the CDR3 reads CASRSLRVGYGYTF. The CDR3 nucleotides are TGTGCCAGCAGGTCCCTGAGGGTTGGATATGGCTACACCTTC. The chain is built from TRBV28 and TRBJ1-2, with unresolved D. Germline V lookup: CDR1 MDHEN, CDR2 SYDVKM. The CDR3 is made up of 14 amino acids. Trimming stripped 6 bases from V and 5 bases from J, with 16 bases between.

This rearrangement joins TRBV5-1 to TRBJ2-3, with D possibly matching TRBD2 (7 bases). Germline V lookup: CDR1 SGHRS, CDR2 YFSETQ. Trimming took 4 bases from V and 2 from J, leaving 14 bases between them. There are 15 residues in the CDR3. The CDR3 here is CASSPRGATTDTQYF. In DNA form, the CDR3 reads TGCGCCAGCAGCCCACGGGGGGCAACCACAGATACGCAGTATTTT.

The chain combines TRBV10-2 with TRBJ1-2, with 7 nucleotides matching TRBD1. Per germline, CDR1 WSHSY and CDR2 SAAADI. This CDR3 is built from 15 residues. With V trimmed by 0 bases and J by 5 bases, 6 bases remained unmatched. The CDR3, as DNA: TGCGCCAGCAGTGAGTCGGGCAGGGGGACTTATGGCTACACCTTC. This translates into CASSESGRGTYGYTF.

The V call is TRBV18, the J call TRBJ2-7, with D uncertain. The CDR3 contains 15 residues. V lost 3 bases and J 0 bases, leaving 12 bases between the germline ends. Germline V gene data show CDR1 as KGHSH and CDR2 as LQKENI. CDR3 sequence (DNA): TGTGCCAGCTCACCGGATCTTAGCAGCTCCTACGAGCAGTACTTC. It yields the protein CASSPDLSSSYEQYF.

The rearrangement joins TRBV5-1 to TRBJ2-1; 10 positions match TRBD2. V lost 4 bases, J lost 7 bases, and 8 bases stayed unmatched. Germline CDR1 reads SGHRS; CDR2 reads YFSETQ. The CDR3 has 15 residues. CDR3 region: CASSPVVAGGNEQFF. In DNA, the CDR3 is TGCGCCAGCAGCCCGGTAGTAGCGGGGGGAAATGAGCAGTTCTTC.